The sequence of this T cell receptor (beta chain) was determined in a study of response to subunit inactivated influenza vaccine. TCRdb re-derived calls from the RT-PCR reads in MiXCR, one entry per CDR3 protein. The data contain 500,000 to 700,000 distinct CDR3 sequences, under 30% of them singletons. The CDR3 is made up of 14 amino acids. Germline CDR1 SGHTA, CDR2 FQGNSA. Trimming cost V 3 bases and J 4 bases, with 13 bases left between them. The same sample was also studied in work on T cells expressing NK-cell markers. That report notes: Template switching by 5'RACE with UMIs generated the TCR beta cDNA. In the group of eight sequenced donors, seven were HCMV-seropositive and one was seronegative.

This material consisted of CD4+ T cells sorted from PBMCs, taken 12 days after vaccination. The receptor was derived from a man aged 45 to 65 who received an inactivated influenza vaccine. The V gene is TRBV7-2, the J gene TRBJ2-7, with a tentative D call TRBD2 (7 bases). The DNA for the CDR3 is TGTGCCAGCAGCTTGCCGGGGGGCTGGTACGAGCAGTACTTC. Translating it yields CASSLPGGWYEQYF.